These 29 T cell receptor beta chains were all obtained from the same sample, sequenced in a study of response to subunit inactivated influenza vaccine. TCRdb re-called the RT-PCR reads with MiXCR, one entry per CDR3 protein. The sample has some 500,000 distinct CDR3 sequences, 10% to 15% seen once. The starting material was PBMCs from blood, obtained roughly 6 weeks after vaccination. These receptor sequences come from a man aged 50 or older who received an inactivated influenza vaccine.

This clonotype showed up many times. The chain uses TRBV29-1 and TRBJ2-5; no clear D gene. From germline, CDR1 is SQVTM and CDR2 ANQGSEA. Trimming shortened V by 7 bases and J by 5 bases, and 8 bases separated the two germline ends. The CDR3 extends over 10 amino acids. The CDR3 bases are TGCAGCGCCTTCCTCGAGACCCAGTACTTC. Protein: CSAFLETQYF.

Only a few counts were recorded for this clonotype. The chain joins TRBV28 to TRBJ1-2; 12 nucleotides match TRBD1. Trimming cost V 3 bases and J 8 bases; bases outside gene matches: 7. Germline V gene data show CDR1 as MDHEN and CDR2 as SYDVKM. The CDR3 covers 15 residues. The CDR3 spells CASSFNRDRGLGYTF. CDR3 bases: TGTGCCAGCAGTTTTAATCGGGACAGGGGGCTCGGCTACACCTTC.

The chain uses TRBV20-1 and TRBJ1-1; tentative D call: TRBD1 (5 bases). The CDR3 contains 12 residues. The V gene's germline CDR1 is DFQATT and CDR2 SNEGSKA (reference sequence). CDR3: CTPGGVNTEAFF. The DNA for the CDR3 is TGCACCCCCGGGGGGGTTAACACTGAAGCTTTCTTT.

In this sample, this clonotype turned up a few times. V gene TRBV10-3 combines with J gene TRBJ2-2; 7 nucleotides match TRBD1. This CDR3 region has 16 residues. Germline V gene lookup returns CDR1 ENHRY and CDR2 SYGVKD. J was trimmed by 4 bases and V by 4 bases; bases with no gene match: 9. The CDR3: CAISAVGDRATGELFF. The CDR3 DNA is TGTGCCATCAGTGCTGTAGGAGACAGGGCCACCGGGGAGCTGTTTTTT.

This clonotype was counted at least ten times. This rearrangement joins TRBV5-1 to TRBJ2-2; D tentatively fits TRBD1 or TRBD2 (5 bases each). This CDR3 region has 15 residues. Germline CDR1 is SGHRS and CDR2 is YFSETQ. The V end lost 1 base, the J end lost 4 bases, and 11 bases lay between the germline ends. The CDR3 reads CASSLPGRITGELFF. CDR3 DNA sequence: TGCGCCAGCAGCTTGCCGGGACGGATCACCGGGGAGCTGTTTTTT.

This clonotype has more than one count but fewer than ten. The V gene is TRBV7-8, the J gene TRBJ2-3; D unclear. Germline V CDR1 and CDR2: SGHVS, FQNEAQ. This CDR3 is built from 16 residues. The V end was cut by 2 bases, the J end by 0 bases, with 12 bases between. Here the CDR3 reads CASSLIGSASTDTQYF. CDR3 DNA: TGTGCCAGCAGCTTAATCGGCTCCGCCAGCACAGATACGCAGTATTTT. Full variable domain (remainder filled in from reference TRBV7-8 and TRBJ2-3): GAGVSQSPRYKVAKRGQDVALRCDPISGHVSLFWYQQALGQGPEFLTYFQNEAQLDKSGLPSDRFFAERPEGSVSTLKIQRTQQEDSAVYLCASSLIGSASTDTQYFGPGTRLTVL.

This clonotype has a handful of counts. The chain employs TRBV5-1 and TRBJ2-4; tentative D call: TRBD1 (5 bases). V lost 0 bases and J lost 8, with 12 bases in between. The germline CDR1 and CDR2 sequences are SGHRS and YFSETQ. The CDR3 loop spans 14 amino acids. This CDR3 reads CASSLDRLGDIQYF. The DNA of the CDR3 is TGCGCCAGCAGCTTGGACAGGTTGGGTGACATTCAGTACTTC.

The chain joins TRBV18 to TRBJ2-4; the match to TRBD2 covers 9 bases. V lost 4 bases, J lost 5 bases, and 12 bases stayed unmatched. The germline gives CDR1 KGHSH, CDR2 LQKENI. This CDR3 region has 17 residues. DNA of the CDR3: TGTGCCAGCTCACTCTCCGGGACTAGCCCCTTCCAAAACATTCAGTACTTC. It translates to CASSLSGTSPFQNIQYF.

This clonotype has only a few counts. The CDR3 region has the DNA TGTGCCAGCAGCTTAGTCCACCCTGGCGGGGGGCCCTACAATGAGCAGTTCTTC. This codes for CASSLVHPGGGPYNEQFF. This rearrangement joins TRBV7-8 to TRBJ2-1; the match to TRBD2 covers 8 bases. In germline, CDR1 is SGHVS, CDR2 FQNEAQ. V lost 1 base to trimming and J lost 2 bases; unmatched junction nucleotides: 10. CDR3 size: 18 residues. Based on the CDR3 plus reference TRBV7-8 and TRBJ2-1, the full variable domain is GAGVSQSPRYKVAKRGQDVALRCDPISGHVSLFWYQQALGQGPEFLTYFQNEAQLDKSGLPSDRFFAERPEGSVSTLKIQRTQQEDSAVYLCASSLVHPGGGPYNEQFFGPGTRLTVL.

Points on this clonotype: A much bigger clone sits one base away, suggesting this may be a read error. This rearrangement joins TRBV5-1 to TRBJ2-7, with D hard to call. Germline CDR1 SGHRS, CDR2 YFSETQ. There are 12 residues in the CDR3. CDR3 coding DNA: TGCGCCAGCAGCTTAAACAGCCACGAGCGGTACTTC. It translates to CASSLNSHERYF.

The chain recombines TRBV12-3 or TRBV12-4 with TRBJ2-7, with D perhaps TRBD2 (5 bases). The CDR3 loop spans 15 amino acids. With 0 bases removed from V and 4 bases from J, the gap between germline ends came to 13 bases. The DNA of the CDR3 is TGTGCCAGCAGTTTAGCTGAGGGCCGTAGGTACGAGCAGTACTTC. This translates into CASSLAEGRRYEQYF.

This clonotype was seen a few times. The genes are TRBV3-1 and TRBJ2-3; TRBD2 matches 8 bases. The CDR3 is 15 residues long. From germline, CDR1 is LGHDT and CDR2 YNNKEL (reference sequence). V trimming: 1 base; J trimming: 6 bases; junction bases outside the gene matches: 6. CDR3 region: CASSQVGLESDTQYF. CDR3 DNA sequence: TGTGCCAGCAGCCAAGTGGGACTAGAATCGGATACGCAGTATTTT.

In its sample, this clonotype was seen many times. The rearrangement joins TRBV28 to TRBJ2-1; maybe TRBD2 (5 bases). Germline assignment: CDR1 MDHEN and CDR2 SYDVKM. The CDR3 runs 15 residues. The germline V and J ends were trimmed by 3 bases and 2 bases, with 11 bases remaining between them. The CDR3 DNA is TGTGCCAGCAGTTTCGAAGGGAGACCCTACAATGAGCAGTTCTTC. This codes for CASSFEGRPYNEQFF. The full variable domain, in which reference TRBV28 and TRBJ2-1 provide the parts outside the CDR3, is DVKVTQSSRYLVKRTGEKVFLECVQDMDHENMFWYRQDPGLGLRLIYFSYDVKMKEKGDIPEGYSVSREKKERFSLILESASTNQTSMYLCASSFEGRPYNEQFFGPGTRLTVL.

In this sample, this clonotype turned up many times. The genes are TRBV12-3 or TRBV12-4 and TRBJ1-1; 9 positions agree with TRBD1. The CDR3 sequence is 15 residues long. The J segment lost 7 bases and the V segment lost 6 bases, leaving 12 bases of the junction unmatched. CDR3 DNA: TGTGCCAGCAGCTTTCAAAACAGGGGGCGCGGTGAAGCTTTCTTT. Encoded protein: CASSFQNRGRGEAFF.

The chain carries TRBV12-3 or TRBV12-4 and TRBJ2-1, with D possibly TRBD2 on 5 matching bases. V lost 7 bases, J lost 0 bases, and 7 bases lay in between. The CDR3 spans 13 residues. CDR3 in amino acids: CASKRDSYNEQFF. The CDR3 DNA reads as TGTGCCAGCAAACGGGACTCCTACAATGAGCAGTTCTTC.

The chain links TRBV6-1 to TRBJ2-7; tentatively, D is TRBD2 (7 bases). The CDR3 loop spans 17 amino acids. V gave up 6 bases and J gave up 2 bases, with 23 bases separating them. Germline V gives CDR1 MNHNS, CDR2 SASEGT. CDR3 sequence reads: CASSFPVGGGPAYEQYF. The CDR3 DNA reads TGTGCCAGCAGCTTTCCAGTAGGGGGAGGGCCTGCCTACGAGCAGTACTTC.

Here the CDR3 reads CASSLLQGSENTEAFF. For the CDR3, the DNA is TGTGCCAGCAGCTTGTTACAGGGTAGTGAAAACACTGAAGCTTTCTTT. The genes are TRBV7-8 and TRBJ1-1, with D possibly matching TRBD1 (6 bases). The ends were cut back, 3 bases at V and 2 bases at J, with 16 bases in the middle. Germline loops: CDR1 SGHVS, CDR2 FQNEAQ. The CDR3 sequence is 16 residues long. The whole variable domain, filled in from reference TRBV7-8 and TRBJ1-1, reads GAGVSQSPRYKVAKRGQDVALRCDPISGHVSLFWYQQALGQGPEFLTYFQNEAQLDKSGLPSDRFFAERPEGSVSTLKIQRTQQEDSAVYLCASSLLQGSENTEAFFGQGTRLTVV.

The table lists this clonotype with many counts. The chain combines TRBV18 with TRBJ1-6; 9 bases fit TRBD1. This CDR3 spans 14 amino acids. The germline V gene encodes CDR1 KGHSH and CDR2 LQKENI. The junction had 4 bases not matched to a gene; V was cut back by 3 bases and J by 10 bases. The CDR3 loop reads CASSPTGGNSPLHF. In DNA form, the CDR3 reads TGTGCCAGCTCACCTACAGGGGGCAACTCACCCCTCCACTTT.

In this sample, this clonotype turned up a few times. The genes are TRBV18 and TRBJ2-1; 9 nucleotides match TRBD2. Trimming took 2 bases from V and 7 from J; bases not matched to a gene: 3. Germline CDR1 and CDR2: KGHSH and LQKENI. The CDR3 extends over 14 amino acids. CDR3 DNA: TGTGCCAGCTCACCAAGCGGGGGGACGAATGAGCAGTTCTTC. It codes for CASSPSGGTNEQFF.

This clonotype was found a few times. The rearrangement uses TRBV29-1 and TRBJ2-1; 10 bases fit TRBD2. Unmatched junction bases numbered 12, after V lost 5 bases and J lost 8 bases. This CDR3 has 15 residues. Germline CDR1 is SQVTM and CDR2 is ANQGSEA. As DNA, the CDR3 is TGCAGCGTTCTATGGAGGCTAGCGGGAGTCTATGAGCAGTTCTTC. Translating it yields CSVLWRLAGVYEQFF.

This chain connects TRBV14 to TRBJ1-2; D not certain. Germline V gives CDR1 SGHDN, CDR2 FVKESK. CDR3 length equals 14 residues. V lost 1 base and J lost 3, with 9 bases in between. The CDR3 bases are TGTGCCAGCAGCCAAGGAGGAGCCCACTATGGCTACACCTTC. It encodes CASSQGGAHYGYTF.

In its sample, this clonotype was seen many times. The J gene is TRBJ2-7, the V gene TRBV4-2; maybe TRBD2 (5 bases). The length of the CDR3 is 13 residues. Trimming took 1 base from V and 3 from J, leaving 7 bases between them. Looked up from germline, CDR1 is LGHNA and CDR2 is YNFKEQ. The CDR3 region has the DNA TGTGCCAGCAGCCAAGGAAGCGGCTACGAGCAGTACTTC. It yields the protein CASSQGSGYEQYF.

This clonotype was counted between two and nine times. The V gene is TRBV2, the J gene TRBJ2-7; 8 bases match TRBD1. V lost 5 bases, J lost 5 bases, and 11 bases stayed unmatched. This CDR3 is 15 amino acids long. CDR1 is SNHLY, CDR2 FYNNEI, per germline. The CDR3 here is CASSPRTGYSHEQYF. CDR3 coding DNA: TGTGCCAGCAGTCCTAGGACAGGGTATAGCCACGAGCAGTACTTC.

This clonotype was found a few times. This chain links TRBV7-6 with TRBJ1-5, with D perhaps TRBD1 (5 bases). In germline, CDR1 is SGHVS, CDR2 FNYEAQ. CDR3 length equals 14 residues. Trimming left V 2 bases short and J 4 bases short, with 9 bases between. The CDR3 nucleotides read TGTGCCAGCAGCTTATCGGGGCCAAATCAGCCCCAGCATTTT. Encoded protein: CASSLSGPNQPQHF.

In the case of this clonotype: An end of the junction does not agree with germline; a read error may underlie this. CDR3 amino acids: CASSWEYGTNSHEQYF. DNA for the CDR3: TGTGCCAGCAGCTGGGAATACGGGACAAACTCCCACGAGCAGTACTTC. This chain links TRBV5-5 with TRBJ2-7; D possibly corresponds to TRBD1 (6 bases). The CDR3 loop spans 16 amino acids. Germline V CDR1 and CDR2: SGHKS, YYEKEE (reference sequence).

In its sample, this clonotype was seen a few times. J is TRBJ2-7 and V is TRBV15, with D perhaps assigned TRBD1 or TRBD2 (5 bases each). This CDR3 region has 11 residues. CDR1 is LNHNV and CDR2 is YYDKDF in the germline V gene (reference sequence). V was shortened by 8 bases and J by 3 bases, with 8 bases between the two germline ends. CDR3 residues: CATGDRYEQYF. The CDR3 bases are TGTGCCACCGGGGACCGCTACGAGCAGTACTTC.

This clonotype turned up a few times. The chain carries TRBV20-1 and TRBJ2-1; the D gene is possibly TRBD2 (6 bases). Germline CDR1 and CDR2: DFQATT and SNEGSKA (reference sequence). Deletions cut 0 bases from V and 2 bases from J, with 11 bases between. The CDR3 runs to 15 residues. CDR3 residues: CSARDGGVPYNEQFF. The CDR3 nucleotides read TGCAGTGCTAGAGATGGCGGGGTACCCTACAATGAGCAGTTCTTC.

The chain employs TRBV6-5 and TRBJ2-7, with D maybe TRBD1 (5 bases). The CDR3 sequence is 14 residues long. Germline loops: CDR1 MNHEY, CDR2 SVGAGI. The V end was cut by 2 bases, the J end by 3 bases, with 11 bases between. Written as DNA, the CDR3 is TGTGCCAGCAGTTACCGGACACCTGACTACGAGCAGTACTTC. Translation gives CASSYRTPDYEQYF.

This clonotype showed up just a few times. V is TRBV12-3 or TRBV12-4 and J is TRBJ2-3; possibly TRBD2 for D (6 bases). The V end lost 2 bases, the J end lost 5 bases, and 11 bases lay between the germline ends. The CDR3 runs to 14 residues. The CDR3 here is CASSLRGRRDTQYF. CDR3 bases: TGTGCCAGCAGTTTACGGGGGAGAAGAGATACGCAGTATTTT.